This is a list of T cell receptor beta chains from one sample in a study of blood T cells in healthy people across ages. TCRdb reprocessed the 5' RACE reads with MiXCR, giving one entry per CDR3 protein. This sample has over 1,200,000 distinct CDR3 sequences, with approximately 63% found just once. Sequenced material: blood. The receptors shown here come from a man younger than 35 in good health. The CDR3 runs from the conserved cysteine through the conserved F or W. D genes are given only for firm matches. Some rows have no size entry. The others give once, few or many, or a class for an expanded clone.

j_call d_call clone_size v_call cdr3_nt cdr3_aa
TRBJ1-1 - - TRBV7-2 TGTGCCAACAGCTTAGGTATACCAGGGATAGGCACTGAAGCTTTCTTT CANSLGIPGIGTEAFF
TRBJ2-2 TRBD1 - TRBV27 TGTGCCAGCAGTTCGGAACCCTCGACAGGGATGGAGCTGTTTTTT CASSSEPSTGMELFF
TRBJ2-1 - many TRBV20-1 TGCAGTGCTAGAGATTTTACAGCTGAGCAGTTCTTC CSARDFTAEQFF
TRBJ1-4 TRBD1 - TRBV7-2 TGTGCCAGCAGCCAACCTCGACACTGGACAGGGGACGGAGAAAAACTGTTTTTT CASSQPRHWTGDGEKLFF
TRBJ2-1 TRBD2 few TRBV6-1 TGTGCCAGCAGAGATGGGACTAGCTCCTACAATGAGCAGTTCTTC CASRDGTSSYNEQFF
TRBJ1-5 - - TRBV28 TGTGCCAGCAGTTGGGGGGCTTGGGTACAAAGCAATCAGCCCCAGCATTTT CASSWGAWVQSNQPQHF
TRBJ2-1 - few TRBV7-2 TGTGCCAGCAGCGCGTCAGTCTGGGTTGAGCAGTTCTTC CASSASVWVEQFF
TRBJ2-7 TRBD1 few TRBV6-1 TGTGCCAGCAGTGGACAGGGGACGGACGAGCAGTACTTC CASSGQGTDEQYF
TRBJ2-5 - - TRBV2 TGTGCCAGCAGTGTCTCGGAGACCCAGTACTTC CASSVSETQYF
TRBJ2-6 TRBD1 few TRBV10-3 TGTGCCATCAGTGTAGTAGGACAGGACCCCATCTCTGGGGCCAACGTCCTGACTTTC CAISVVGQDPISGANVLTF
TRBJ1-5 - - TRBV20-1 TGCAGTGCTGCCCCAGGGGAAAATAGCAATCAGCCCCAGCATTTT CSAAPGENSNQPQHF
TRBJ2-1 - - TRBV13 TGTGCCAGCAGCTCTGGCGGGAAGGTATCTGATGAGCAGTTCTTC CASSSGGKVSDEQFF
TRBJ2-7 - - TRBV20-1 TGCGGGGCTATTGGTCCCTACGAGCAGTACTTC CGAIGPYEQYF
TRBJ2-7 - - TRBV12-3/TRBV12-4 TGTGCCAGCAGTTTAAGTGGGGCCGAAAAGGCTAGCTACGAGCAGTACTTC CASSLSGAEKASYEQYF
TRBJ2-2 - - TRBV11-2 TGTGCCAGCAGCCCCAGGACCACCGGGGAGCTGTTTTTT CASSPRTTGELFF
TRBJ1-2 TRBD1 - TRBV4-1 TGCGCCAGCAGCACAGGGGCTTTCTATGGCTACACCTTC CASSTGAFYGYTF
TRBJ2-3 TRBD2 - TRBV13 TGTGCCAACAGCCACGGGAGGCTGAGCACAGATACGCAGTATTTT CANSHGRLSTDTQYF
TRBJ1-1 - - TRBV20-1 TGCAGTGCTAGAGATCAACAGATTTATATGAACACTGAAGCTTTCTTT CSARDQQIYMNTEAFF
TRBJ1-4 - once TRBV29-1 TGCAGCGTTAGACCGGGAGACGAAAAACTGTTTTTT CSVRPGDEKLFF
TRBJ2-3 TRBD2 - TRBV29-1 TGCAGCGTTGAGCTAGCGGGATACCGCACAGATACGCAGTATTTT CSVELAGYRTDTQYF
TRBJ2-7 - few TRBV7-2 TGTGCCAGCAGCTTAGCCTCTCCGTCCTACGAGCAGTACTTC CASSLASPSYEQYF
TRBJ1-4 - few TRBV27 TGTGCCAGCAGTTTAAGGGGGGTTGAAAAACTGTTTTTT CASSLRGVEKLFF
TRBJ2-3 TRBD1 - TRBV6-1 TGTGCCAGCAGCGCCTCCGGGACAGGGATAGACACGCAGTATTTT CASSASGTGIDTQYF
TRBJ1-1 - - TRBV9 TGTGCCAGCAGCGTTGGGCAGGGAGTACAAGCTTTCTTT CASSVGQGVQAFF
TRBJ2-5 - - TRBV7-8 TGTGCCAGCACTCATAGCGCAAAAGAGACCCAGTACTTC CASTHSAKETQYF
TRBJ1-1 - - TRBV29-1 TGCAGCGTTAAAGGCAGGTACGGGCTCACTGAAGCTTTCTTT CSVKGRYGLTEAFF
TRBJ2-4 TRBD1 - TRBV4-1 TGCGCCAGCAGCATCGCCCCCGGGACAGGCGGTGCGGACATTCAGTACTTC CASSIAPGTGGADIQYF
TRBJ2-5 - - TRBV5-1 TGCGCCAGCAGCGTAAAGTACGGGCACGTTTCAGGGTACCAAGAGACCCAGTACTTC CASSVKYGHVSGYQETQYF
TRBJ1-2 - - TRBV5-6 TGTGCCAATCCGACAGCTCGCTATGGCTACACCTTC CANPTARYGYTF
TRBJ2-7 - - TRBV10-3 TGTGCCATCAGTGTTGCACGGGACTCCGTGAGTGAGCAGTACTTC CAISVARDSVSEQYF
TRBJ2-1 TRBD2 once TRBV5-1 TGCGCCAGCAGCATTAGCGGGGTCTCCTACAATGAGCAGTTCTTC CASSISGVSYNEQFF
TRBJ2-1 - - TRBV20-1 TGCAGTGTAGTTACAGGGAGCAATGAGCAGTTCTTC CSVVTGSNEQFF
TRBJ2-7 - few TRBV20-1 TGCAGTGCTAACAAGGGCTACTCCTACGAGCAGTACTTC CSANKGYSYEQYF
TRBJ2-1 TRBD2 - TRBV4-2 TGTGCCAGCAGCCATGCGGGGGGGCTCGACAATGAGCAGTTCTTC CASSHAGGLDNEQFF
TRBJ2-7 - - TRBV4-2 TGTGCCAGCAGCCAAGGGATCGGGACTCGAAATTCCTACGAGCAGTACTTC CASSQGIGTRNSYEQYF
TRBJ2-1 TRBD2 - TRBV19 TGTGCCAGCCCTCCTGCGGGGGGTTTAATCAATGAGCAGTTCTTC CASPPAGGLINEQFF
TRBJ2-1 TRBD2 few TRBV9 TGTGCCAGCAGCGGGGGACTAGCGGGAGGGTTCTACAATGAGCAGTTCTTC CASSGGLAGGFYNEQFF
TRBJ2-4 TRBD1 - TRBV10-3 TGTGCCATCAGCGATCCGGGACAGAAAAACATTCAGTACTTC CAISDPGQKNIQYF
TRBJ1-5 TRBD1 - TRBV5-1 TGCGCCATTCTACAGGGGGATAGCAATCAGCCCCAGCATTTT CAILQGDSNQPQHF
TRBJ1-2 TRBD1 - TRBV5-1 TGCGCCAGCGGACAGGGCGACAACTATGGCTACACCTTC CASGQGDNYGYTF
TRBJ2-7 TRBD1 once TRBV3-1 TGTGCCAGCTCAGGGGGGACAGGGATAAACGAGCAGTACTTC CASSGGTGINEQYF
TRBJ1-2 - - TRBV2 TGTGCCACCGAGTGGGGGGAGGCCTATGGCTACACCTTC CATEWGEAYGYTF
TRBJ2-7 TRBD2 - TRBV28 TGTGCCAGCAGTGGACTAGCGGGGATATACGAGCAGTACTTC CASSGLAGIYEQYF